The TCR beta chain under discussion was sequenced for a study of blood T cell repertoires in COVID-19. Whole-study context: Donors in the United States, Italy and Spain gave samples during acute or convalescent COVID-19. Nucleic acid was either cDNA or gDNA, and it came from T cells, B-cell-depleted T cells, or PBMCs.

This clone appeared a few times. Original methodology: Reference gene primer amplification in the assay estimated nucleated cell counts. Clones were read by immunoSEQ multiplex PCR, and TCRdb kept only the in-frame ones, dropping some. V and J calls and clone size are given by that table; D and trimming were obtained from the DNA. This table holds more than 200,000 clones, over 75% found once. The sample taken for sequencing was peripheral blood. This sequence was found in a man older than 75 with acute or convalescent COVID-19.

The DNA of the CDR3 is TGTGCCAGCAGGCAAGGGGACTATGGCTACACCTTC. Translated: CASRQGDYGYTF. The chain uses TRBV6-6 and TRBJ1-2; D possibly corresponds to TRBD1 (5 bases). The CDR3 loop spans 12 amino acids. CDR1 and CDR2 (germline): MNHNY, SVGAGI (reference sequence). Trimming took off 6 bases at V and 3 bases at J, with 8 bases between the two ends.